What follows are 14 T cell receptor beta chains derived from one specimen sequenced in a study of shared clonotypes between healthy human individuals. Sequencing used immunoSEQ multiplex PCR; TCRdb keeps in-frame clones, though not all of them. In the table there are approximately 530,000 clones, roughly 95% of which are singletons. Specimen: naive CD4+ T cells sorted from blood. Subset: CD45RA+ positively selected. All receptors derive from a woman younger than 45 in good health.

This chain links TRBV7-2 with TRBJ2-1, with D perhaps TRBD1 (6 bases). The germline CDR1 and CDR2 sequences are SGHTA and FQGNSA. The CDR3 runs to 12 residues. V was pared by 5 bases and J by 8 bases, with 10 bases between. DNA for the CDR3: TGTGCCAGCAGCCTACAGGGCGATGAGCAGTTCTTC. Its protein is CASSLQGDEQFF.

The rearrangement joins TRBV2 to TRBJ2-1; D possibly corresponds to TRBD1 (6 bases). Looked up from germline, CDR1 is SNHLY and CDR2 is FYNNEI. This CDR3 has 14 amino acids. V shed 4 bases and J shed 4 bases, with 11 bases lying between them. The CDR3 DNA follows: TGTGCCAGCAGTGGGACAGACCTTTACAATGAGCAGTTCTTC. This translates into CASSGTDLYNEQFF.

The chain recombines TRBV29-1 with TRBJ1-4; D ambiguous. Germline values: CDR1 SQVTM, CDR2 ANQGSEA. V lost 0 bases and J lost 8, with 10 bases in between. CDR3 size: 13 residues. In DNA form, the CDR3 reads TGCAGCGTTGAAGATCTCCCGACGGAAAAACTGTTTTTT. Protein sequence: CSVEDLPTEKLFF.

The chain employs TRBV11-2 and TRBJ1-3; 7 nucleotides align to TRBD1. The germline V gene encodes CDR1 SGHAT and CDR2 FQNNGV. This CDR3 region has 17 residues. Trimming took 8 bases from V and 0 from J; bases not matched to a gene: 13. CDR3 sequence reads: CASRIQAGGNSGNTIYF. The CDR3 coding sequence is TGTGCCAGCCGAATCCAGGCAGGGGGTAACTCTGGAAACACCATATATTTT.

This chain uses TRBV14 with TRBJ2-7; D gene ambiguous. Germline CDR1 and CDR2: SGHDN and FVKESK. CDR3 size: 15 residues. Trimming removed 0 bases at V and 2 bases at J, with 11 bases between. The chain's CDR3 is CASSQDRIRAYEQYF. Here the CDR3 DNA reads TGTGCCAGCAGCCAAGATCGTATCCGGGCCTACGAGCAGTACTTC.

The chain joins TRBV27 to TRBJ2-2; 7 nucleotides match TRBD1. The CDR3 is 15 amino acids. V shed 5 bases, J shed 4 bases, and the junction held 7 bases outside the gene matches. The V gene's germline CDR1 is MNHEY and CDR2 SMNVEV (reference sequence). The CDR3 here is CASSRPSGGTGELFF. The DNA of the CDR3 is TGTGCCAGCAGTCGACCGTCAGGGGGCACCGGGGAGCTGTTTTTT.

V usage is TRBV4-2 and J usage is TRBJ2-5; D unclear. The J call is doubtful: the DNA matches TRBJ2-7 better. The germline CDR1 and CDR2 sequences are LGHNA and YNFKEQ. The CDR3 loop spans 14 amino acids. This CDR3 is CASSQERLGYEQYF. CDR3 nucleotides: TGTGCCAGCAGCCAAGAGCGGCTAGGCTACGAGCAGTACTTC.

The chain employs TRBV4-1 and TRBJ1-5; 7 nucleotides line up with TRBD1. V lost 1 base, J lost 4 bases, and 4 bases stayed unmatched. Germline assignment: CDR1 MGHRA and CDR2 YSYEKL. The CDR3 length is 15 residues. The CDR3 sequence: CASSQGTGRNQPQHF. Here the CDR3 DNA reads TGCGCCAGCAGCCAAGGGACAGGCCGGAATCAGCCCCAGCATTTT.

This clone was seen once. The chain has TRBV7-3 and TRBJ2-1, with 7 bases that match TRBD2. J was trimmed by 4 bases and V by 4 bases; bases with no gene match: 7. Germline values: CDR1 SGHTA, CDR2 FQGTGA. This CDR3 comprises 15 residues. DNA of the CDR3: TGTGCCAGCAGCTCCCGACTAGCAGAGTACAATGAGCAGTTCTTC. It specifies CASSSRLAEYNEQFF.

The rearrangement links TRBV7-3 to TRBJ2-3; 7 bases match TRBD2. Trimming took 5 bases from V and 5 from J; bases not matched to a gene: 4. This CDR3 has 13 residues. Germline V CDR1 and CDR2: SGHTA, FQGTGA. In DNA form, the CDR3 reads TGTGCCAGCAGCGCAGGGAGGGTAGATACGCAGTATTTT. This encodes CASSAGRVDTQYF.

The rearrangement joins TRBV6-5 to TRBJ2-3; D possibly matches TRBD1 or TRBD2 (5 bases each). The V and J ends lost 8 bases and 8 bases respectively, with 14 bases between them. Germline CDR1 is MNHEY and CDR2 is SVGAGI. This CDR3 is 12 amino acids long. The CDR3 spells CASAGGGGTQYF. CDR3 nucleotide sequence: TGTGCCAGCGCCGGAGGTGGGGGTACGCAGTATTTT.

This clone has just one count. The rearrangement links TRBV10-3 to TRBJ2-7; D tentatively fits TRBD1 or TRBD2 (5 bases each). Trimming shortened V by 9 bases and J by 3 bases, and 9 bases separated the two germline ends. CDR1 ENHRY and CDR2 SYGVKD come from the germline V gene. The CDR3 is 11 residues long. The DNA of the CDR3 is TGTGCCATGGGGGTGGGCTACGAGCAGTACTTC. This sequence encodes CAMGVGYEQYF.

The CDR3 region is CAIGLAGGRSNEQFF. In DNA, the CDR3 is TGTGCCATAGGACTAGCGGGAGGCCGATCTAATGAGCAGTTCTTC. The J gene is TRBJ2-1, the V gene TRBV2, with 14 bases identical to TRBD2. The CDR3 consists of 15 residues. V lost 10 bases and J lost 7; bases outside the gene matches: 9. Per the germline V gene, CDR1 is SNHLY and CDR2 is FYNNEI.

The genes are TRBV5-1 and TRBJ2-3; TRBD2 agrees at 8 bases. CDR3 length: 15 amino acids. Germline CDR1 is SGHRS and CDR2 is YFSETQ. With V trimmed by 0 bases and J by 1 base, 1 base remained unmatched. CDR3 residues: CASSLDGRGTDTQYF. For the CDR3, the DNA is TGCGCCAGCAGCTTGGACGGGAGGGGCACAGATACGCAGTATTTT.